Following are 14 T cell receptor beta chains from one sample sequenced in a study of Graves' ophthalmopathy and Graves' hyperthyroidism. Amplifying from RNA transcripts, the study obtained TCR beta CDR3 regions. The workflow started with a first-round RT-PCR run with HTBI primers and then moved on to a second-round multiplex PCR. TCRdb recomputed calls from the multiplex PCR reads with MiXCR, one row per CDR3 protein. This table has hundreds of thousands of distinct CDR3 sequences, approximately 39% appearing once. The sample consisted of peripheral blood. The receptor source for this set is an adult man with Graves' ophthalmopathy.

The table lists this clonotype with many counts. The V gene is TRBV11-2, the J gene TRBJ1-2; 8 bases line up with TRBD1. V shed 8 bases, J shed 7 bases, and the junction held 12 bases outside the gene matches. The CDR3 contains 14 residues. Germline V lookup: CDR1 SGHAT, CDR2 FQNNGV. For the CDR3, the DNA is TGTGCCAGCGGTGGGGCAGGGGGCGAGGCTGGCTACACCTTC. Protein: CASGGAGGEAGYTF.

This chain uses TRBV7-6 with TRBJ1-2; tentative D call: TRBD1 (6 bases). Trimming took off 2 bases at V and 3 bases at J, with 16 bases between the two ends. The CDR3 is made up of 16 amino acids. CDR1 is SGHVS and CDR2 is FNYEAQ in the germline V gene. The CDR3 sequence is CASSLLSGGRDYGYTF. CDR3 sequence (DNA): TGTGCCAGCAGCTTACTAAGCGGGGGGCGCGACTATGGCTACACCTTC.

The V and J genes are TRBV15 and TRBJ2-3; 13 bases are shared with TRBD2. Trimming removed 1 base from V and 2 bases from J; junction bases left unmatched: 3. This CDR3 contains 17 residues. Germline V gene lookup returns CDR1 LNHNV and CDR2 YYDKDF (reference sequence). The CDR3: CATSRGLAGGPTDTQYF. Written as DNA, the CDR3 is TGTGCCACCAGCAGAGGACTAGCGGGGGGCCCCACAGATACGCAGTATTTT.

Points on this clonotype: This likely comes from a read error, as the CDR3 has no conserved phenylalanine or tryptophan at its end. The V and J genes are TRBV5-1 and TRBJ1-2, with TRBD1 matching 7 bases. CDR3 length equals 16 residues. V gave up 1 base and J gave up 7 bases; unmatched junction bases: 13. CDR1 and CDR2 from the germline V gene are SGHRS and YFSETQ. The CDR3 region is CASSLKWVQGTSGYTS. In nucleotides, the CDR3 is TGCGCCAGCAGCTTGAAGTGGGTACAGGGGACTTCTGGCTACACCTCC.

This clonotype was picked up many times. V is TRBV4-2 and J is TRBJ1-1; 11 nucleotides line up with TRBD1. Germline V gene data show CDR1 as LGHNA and CDR2 as YNFKEQ. V lost 3 bases, J lost 1 base, and 1 base stayed unmatched. This CDR3 is 15 amino acids long. CDR3 residues: CASSHGQGANTEAFF. CDR3 in DNA: TGTGCCAGCAGCCATGGACAGGGGGCGAACACTGAAGCTTTCTTT.

The rearrangement uses TRBV7-2 and TRBJ2-3, with D hard to call. CDR3 length: 14 amino acids. CDR1 and CDR2 (germline): SGHTA, FQGNSA. V was clipped by 3 bases and J by 2 bases, with 9 bases between them. The CDR3 region has the DNA TGTGCCAGCAGCTTGCTTGCGCCCACAGATACGCAGTATTTT. The encoded protein is CASSLLAPTDTQYF.

The V gene is TRBV7-9, the J gene TRBJ1-1; D is possibly TRBD1 (5 bases). Per germline, CDR1 SEHNR and CDR2 FQNEAQ (reference sequence). V was trimmed by 3 bases and J by 4 bases, leaving 12 bases between them. The CDR3 totals 14 residues. The CDR3 DNA follows: TGTGCCAGCAGCTTGGGACCGCGTGTCACTGAAGCTTTCTTT. This translates into CASSLGPRVTEAFF.

The rearrangement links TRBV13 to TRBJ2-7, with a possible D match to TRBD2 (5 bases). The end of the DNA fits TRBJ2-1 better, so the J call may be wrong. This CDR3 region has 13 residues. Germline loops: CDR1 PRHDT, CDR2 FYEKMQ (reference sequence). In DNA, the CDR3 is TGTGCCAGCAGTATACTACTAGTTGCTGAGCAGTTCTTC. Translation: CASSILLVAEQFF.

The V gene is TRBV7-2, the J gene TRBJ2-2; 11 bases agree with TRBD2. The germline CDR1 and CDR2 sequences are SGHTA and FQGNSA. This CDR3 comprises 17 residues. V shed 8 bases and J 2 bases; nucleotides not matched to a gene: 10. The CDR3 protein is CASSPTSGSGNTGELFF. CDR3 bases: TGTGCCAGCTCACCCACTAGCGGGAGTGGAAACACCGGGGAGCTGTTTTTT.

This clonotype was observed a handful of times. The V gene is TRBV6-1, the J gene TRBJ2-2; no clear D gene. V was pared by 6 bases and J by 8 bases, with 7 bases between. Germline CDR1 and CDR2: MNHNS and SASEGT. The CDR3 totals 11 residues. The CDR3 reads CASSMTGELFF. The CDR3 region has the DNA TGTGCCAGCAGCATGACAGGGGAGCTGTTTTTT.

The chain joins TRBV25-1 to TRBJ1-6; 7 bases line up with TRBD1. The CDR3 is 14 amino acids. Trimming cost V 8 bases and J 5 bases; bases outside gene matches: 6. Germline V gives CDR1 MGHDK, CDR2 SYGVNS. The chain's CDR3 is CASRWDRDNSPLHF. CDR3 DNA sequence: TGTGCCAGCCGGTGGGACAGAGATAATTCACCCCTCCACTTT.

This clonotype was detected a few times. This sequence joins TRBV2 and TRBJ2-5; 14 bases line up with TRBD2. V was pared by 6 bases and J by 2 bases, with 11 bases of the junction left unmatched. The V gene's germline CDR1 is SNHLY and CDR2 FYNNEI. This CDR3 region has 18 residues. The CDR3 sequence: CASSPRGTSGGFQETQYF. Here the CDR3 DNA reads TGTGCCAGCAGCCCCCGGGGGACTAGCGGGGGATTTCAAGAGACCCAGTACTTC.

The table lists this clonotype with a few counts. This chain links TRBV6-1 with TRBJ2-7; TRBD2 might be the D (5 bases). The CDR3 sequence is 11 residues long. CDR1 is MNHNS, CDR2 SASEGT, per germline. Trimming stripped 10 bases from V and 5 bases from J, with 12 bases between. The CDR3 DNA sequence: TGTGCCACGGGGTGGCTCCACGAGCAGTACTTC. This codes for CATGWLHEQYF.

The chain carries TRBV29-1 and TRBJ1-3, with a weak D call TRBD1 (5 bases). Germline V CDR1 and CDR2: SQVTM, ANQGSEA. The CDR3 runs to 13 residues. CDR3 sequence reads: CSPGIGSGNTIYF. In nucleotides, the CDR3 is TGCAGTCCAGGGATTGGGTCTGGAAACACCATATATTTT.